What follows are 20 T cell receptor beta chains derived from one specimen sequenced in a study of blood T cell repertoires in COVID-19. TCRdb's copy holds only in-frame clones and misses some; the assay was immunoSEQ multiplex PCR. Among 320,000 or so clones listed, around 86% were seen once. The material sequenced was PBMCs or T cells enriched from blood (not recorded which). The receptors come from a man in his sixties who had recovered from COVID-19.

This sequence joins TRBV5-1 and TRBJ2-1; 10 bases agree with TRBD2. The CDR3 totals 15 residues. CDR1 and CDR2 (germline): SGHRS, YFSETQ. With V trimmed by 2 bases and J by 5 bases, 4 bases remained unmatched. CDR3 amino acids: CASSFRTSGNNEQFF. CDR3 DNA: TGCGCCAGCAGCTTTCGGACTAGCGGTAACAATGAGCAGTTCTTC.

CDR3 DNA: TGTGCCAGCAGCTTAACAGGGCTTGTAGACTACGAGCAGTACTTC. It specifies CASSLTGLVDYEQYF. The rearrangement joins TRBV11-2 to TRBJ2-7, with a tentative D call TRBD1 (6 bases). Germline values: CDR1 SGHAT, CDR2 FQNNGV. The ends were cut back, 2 bases at V and 3 bases at J, with 14 bases in the middle. The CDR3 extends over 15 amino acids.

Worth noting for this clone: This same CDR3 is encoded by further DNA sequences in the sample. The V and J genes are TRBV5-1 and TRBJ1-4; possible D gene TRBD1, 6 bases. The CDR3 has 14 amino acids. V lost 4 bases, J lost 7 bases, and 14 bases lay in between. Germline CDR1 and CDR2: SGHRS and YFSETQ. The CDR3: CASSLQGSVEKLFF. The CDR3 nucleotides read TGCGCCAGCAGCCTACAGGGATCGGTTGAAAAACTGTTTTTT. The full variable domain, in which reference TRBV5-1 and TRBJ1-4 provide the parts outside the CDR3, is KAGVTQTPRYLIKTRGQQVTLSCSPISGHRSVSWYQQTPGQGLQFLFEYFSETQRNKGNFPGRFSGRQFSNSRSEMNVSTLELGDSALYLCASSLQGSVEKLFFGSGTQLSVL.

This chain joins TRBV7-9 and TRBJ2-1, with 7 bases identical to TRBD1. Looked up from germline, CDR1 is SEHNR and CDR2 is FQNEAQ (reference sequence). CDR3 size: 15 residues. The V gene end was trimmed by 4 bases and the J gene end by 5 bases; junction bases not matched to a gene: 8. The CDR3 sequence is CASSWTGTVDNEQFF. The CDR3 DNA sequence: TGTGCCAGCAGCTGGACCGGGACAGTAGACAATGAGCAGTTCTTC.

In this sample, this clone turned up once. V gene TRBV27 combines with J gene TRBJ2-2; 7 bases map to TRBD1. Unmatched junction bases numbered 7, after V lost 3 bases and J lost 3 bases. Germline V CDR1 and CDR2: MNHEY, SMNVEV (reference sequence). The CDR3 consists of 16 residues. CDR3 coding DNA: TGTGCCAGCAGTTTGTTAGGGGGCTTAGACACCGGGGAGCTGTTTTTT. Amino acid sequence: CASSLLGGLDTGELFF.

The rearrangement uses TRBV11-3 and TRBJ2-1; the match to TRBD2 covers 10 bases. The CDR3 is made up of 15 amino acids. The junction had 6 bases not matched to a gene; V was cut back by 5 bases and J by 5 bases. The germline gives CDR1 SGHNT, CDR2 YENEEA. The CDR3 loop is CASSPSGSGDNEQFF. The CDR3 DNA sequence: TGTGCCAGCAGCCCTAGCGGGAGCGGTGACAATGAGCAGTTCTTC.

The chain carries TRBV7-9 and TRBJ2-7, with 9 bases lining up with TRBD1. From germline, CDR1 is SEHNR and CDR2 FQNEAQ (reference sequence). The ends lost 5 bases at V and 0 bases at J; junction bases unmatched: 11. The CDR3 has 17 amino acids. The CDR3 nucleotides are TGTGCCAGCAGCATTACAGGGGGCGGGGGCCTCTCCTACGAGCAGTACTTC. The encoded protein is CASSITGGGGLSYEQYF.

The J gene is TRBJ2-7, the V gene TRBV7-2, with D possibly being TRBD2 (5 bases). The CDR3 is made up of 15 amino acids. The V gene's germline CDR1 is SGHTA and CDR2 FQGNSA. Between the trimmed V and J ends, which lost 0 bases and 5 bases, there was a span of 14 bases. CDR3 sequence reads: CASSLAPRGAHEQYF. Written as DNA, the CDR3 is TGTGCCAGCAGCTTAGCCCCCCGGGGAGCACACGAGCAGTACTTC.

This clone occurred once. The chain links TRBV10-1 to TRBJ2-2, with 9 bases aligning to TRBD1. V dropped 4 bases and J dropped 3; count of bases not matched to a gene: 0. The V gene's germline CDR1 is WNHNN and CDR2 SYGVQD (reference sequence). The CDR3 runs to 14 residues. CDR3 region: CASSGTGDTGELFF. CDR3 DNA sequence: TGCGCCAGCAGTGGGACAGGGGACACCGGGGAGCTGTTTTTT.

This CDR3 is CASGAPEGTGELFF. DNA for the CDR3: TGTGCCAGCGGTGCCCCGGAGGGCACCGGGGAGCTGTTTTTT. The chain carries TRBV7-3 and TRBJ2-2; D might be TRBD2 (6 bases). The germline V and J ends were trimmed by 8 bases and 4 bases, with 14 bases remaining between them. Germline CDR1 reads SGHTA; CDR2 reads FQGTGA. The length of the CDR3 is 14 residues.

The chain's CDR3 is CASSQVGVGTEAFF. CDR3 in DNA: TGTGCCAGCAGCCAAGTAGGGGTCGGCACTGAAGCTTTCTTT. This chain joins TRBV4-2 and TRBJ1-1; the D gene is possibly TRBD1 (5 bases). CDR1 is LGHNA and CDR2 is YNFKEQ in the germline V gene. This CDR3 spans 14 amino acids. Trimming pared 1 base from V and 4 bases from J, leaving 10 bases between.

For this clone: Other DNA sequences in the sample encode the same CDR3. The chain has TRBV15 and TRBJ2-7; the D gene is possibly TRBD1 (5 bases). Germline-derived CDR1 and CDR2 are LNHNV and YYDKDF (reference sequence). The V end was cut by 3 bases, the J end by 2 bases, with 8 bases between. The CDR3 has 13 residues. DNA of the CDR3: TGTGCCACCAGCAGGGACACAACCTACGAGCAGTACTTC. This sequence encodes CATSRDTTYEQYF.

This chain links TRBV24-1 with TRBJ2-1, with 7 bases aligning to TRBD1. Germline V gene sequence: CDR1 KGHDR, CDR2 SFDVKD. CDR3 length: 14 amino acids. The V gene end was trimmed by 4 bases and the J gene end by 7 bases; junction bases not matched to a gene: 6. In nucleotides, the CDR3 is TGTGCCACCAGTGAGCCCGGGACAGCTAATGAGCAGTTCTTC. The encoded protein is CATSEPGTANEQFF.

The chain has TRBV6-5 and TRBJ2-5; D is possibly TRBD2 (5 bases). Between the trimmed V and J ends, which lost 0 bases and 1 base, there was a span of 12 bases. Germline CDR1 reads MNHEY; CDR2 reads SVGAGI. The CDR3 sequence is 16 residues long. The CDR3 DNA reads as TGTGCCAGCAGTTACTCCCCCGTGAGCGGCCAAGAGACCCAGTACTTC. Translated: CASSYSPVSGQETQYF.

The chain carries TRBV6-2 or TRBV6-3 and TRBJ1-5; D is unclear. The V end was cut by 2 bases, the J end by 4 bases, with 9 bases between. Germline V gene sequence: CDR1 MNHEY, CDR2 SVGEGT. This CDR3 has 14 residues. The CDR3 spells CASSYNSLNQPQHF. CDR3 bases: TGTGCCAGCAGTTACAACTCCCTTAATCAGCCCCAGCATTTT.

This sequence joins TRBV14 and TRBJ1-4; D is ambiguous. The CDR3 has 14 amino acids. V was cut by 3 bases and J by 0 bases, with 5 bases left in between. Germline V CDR1 and CDR2: SGHDN, FVKESK. This CDR3 is CASSHPATNEKLFF. The CDR3 nucleotides are TGTGCCAGCAGCCACCCAGCAACTAATGAAAAACTGTTTTTT.

The chain carries TRBV7-9 and TRBJ2-1, with a possible D match to TRBD1 (5 bases). V lost 1 base and J 6 bases, leaving 10 bases between the germline ends. CDR3 length: 14 residues. The germline CDR1 and CDR2 sequences are SEHNR and FQNEAQ (reference sequence). The CDR3 DNA sequence: TGTGCCAGCAGCTTAGGTCGACAGCCCAATGAGCAGTTCTTC. Translation: CASSLGRQPNEQFF.

The CDR3 DNA follows: TGTGCCAGCAGCCCCCGGGACAGGGGGCGCAAGGATCAGCCCCAGCATTTT. Encoded protein: CASSPRDRGRKDQPQHF. This chain joins TRBV21-1 and TRBJ1-5; the table's D gene call, TRBD1, was not cross checked with the DNA. TRBV21-1 counts as a pseudogene. The CDR3 length is 17 residues.

The chain joins TRBV3-1 (or the pseudogene TRBV3-2) to TRBJ2-1, with 7 bases lining up with TRBD1. Germline CDR1 LGHDT, CDR2 YNNKEL (reference sequence). The CDR3 consists of 14 residues. The ends lost 1 base at V and 3 bases at J; junction bases unmatched: 0. The CDR3 DNA follows: TGTGCCAGCAGCCAAGGACAGGGCTACAATGAGCAGTTCTTC. Its protein product is CASSQGQGYNEQFF.

The gene calls are TRBV15 and TRBJ2-7; 7 bases fit TRBD1. Germline loops: CDR1 LNHNV, CDR2 YYDKDF (reference sequence). The CDR3 covers 15 residues. The ends lost 1 base at V and 2 bases at J; junction bases unmatched: 5. CDR3 DNA sequence: TGTGCCACCAGCAGAGCACGGGACAGAGCCTACGAGCAGTACTTC. Protein sequence: CATSRARDRAYEQYF.